Shown below are 14 T cell receptor beta chains from a single sample sequenced in a study of radiation and T cells in renal cell carcinoma. Indicated treatment: treatment-naive control, cytoreductive nephrectomy. Method: immunoSEQ multiplex PCR; TCRdb's copy keeps in-frame clones and lacks some. The sample includes fewer than 15,000 clones, about three fifths of them seen just once. This material consisted of tumor tissue, taken from a patient whose treatment was nephrectomy without radiotherapy. These receptors were collected from a man in his sixties with renal cell carcinoma.

The rearrangement uses TRBV6-6 and TRBJ2-2; perhaps TRBD1 as D (6 bases). From germline, CDR1 is MNHNY and CDR2 SVGAGI (reference sequence). This CDR3 region has 14 residues. V lost 4 bases and J lost 6, with 12 bases in between. CDR3 DNA: TGTGCCAGCAGTTGGTCAGGGGATCCCGGGGAGCTGTTTTTT. As protein: CASSWSGDPGELFF.

V gene TRBV7-9 combines with J gene TRBJ2-1; TRBD2 is a possible D gene (6 bases). The V gene lost 2 bases and the J gene lost 2 bases, with 13 bases spanning the gap. From germline, CDR1 is SEHNR and CDR2 FQNEAQ (reference sequence). The CDR3 totals 16 residues. The CDR3 region is CASSLRGTGTYNEQFF. The CDR3 DNA reads TGTGCCAGCAGCTTACGGGGGACGGGGACCTACAATGAGCAGTTCTTC.

This clone was seen a handful of times. V gene TRBV28 combines with J gene TRBJ2-7, with D possibly matching TRBD2 (5 bases). The CDR3 sequence is 12 residues long. Trimming stripped 2 bases from V and 3 bases from J, with 5 bases between. Germline-derived CDR1 and CDR2 are MDHEN and SYDVKM. CDR3 coding DNA: TGTGCCAGCAGTTTACGGGGCTACGAGCAGTACTTC. It encodes CASSLRGYEQYF.

This chain connects TRBV2 to TRBJ1-1; D gene unclear. The CDR3 is made up of 15 amino acids. The germline CDR1 and CDR2 sequences are SNHLY and FYNNEI. V lost 7 bases and J lost 8, with 23 bases in between. The CDR3 nucleotides are TGTGCCAGCAAGTTTAACTCGCCTCAAGGGCTGGAAGCTTTCTTT. Its protein product is CASKFNSPQGLEAFF.

The rearrangement uses TRBV15 and TRBJ2-1; TRBD2 is a possible D gene (6 bases). V lost 3 bases, J lost 7 bases, and 19 bases lay in between. Germline V gene lookup returns CDR1 LNHNV and CDR2 YYDKDF (reference sequence). The CDR3 is made up of 16 amino acids. The CDR3 DNA follows: TGTGCCACCAGCAGGTTTGGATGGGGGGACCTAAATGAGCAGTTCTTC. This codes for CATSRFGWGDLNEQFF.

Turning to this clone: Other DNA sequences in this sample translate to the same CDR3. V is TRBV9 and J is TRBJ2-3, with D possibly being TRBD1 (6 bases). Germline values: CDR1 SGDLS, CDR2 YYNGEE. The V and J ends lost 0 bases and 3 bases respectively, with 11 bases between them. The CDR3 contains 15 residues. CDR3: CASSVEQGRTDTQYF. The DNA of the CDR3 is TGTGCCAGCAGCGTAGAACAGGGTAGAACAGATACGCAGTATTTT.

The chain employs TRBV5-1 and TRBJ2-6; TRBD2 is a possible D gene (5 bases). Germline CDR1 reads SGHRS; CDR2 reads YFSETQ. The CDR3 runs 15 residues. V lost 5 bases to trimming and J lost 1 base, with 10 bases between them. This CDR3 is CASSLTGSGANVLTF. CDR3 in DNA: TGCGCCAGCAGTTTGACGGGGTCTGGGGCCAACGTCCTGACTTTC. The whole variable domain, filled in from reference TRBV5-1 and TRBJ2-6, reads KAGVTQTPRYLIKTRGQQVTLSCSPISGHRSVSWYQQTPGQGLQFLFEYFSETQRNKGNFPGRFSGRQFSNSRSEMNVSTLELGDSALYLCASSLTGSGANVLTFGAGSRLTVL.

The chain uses TRBV7-3 and TRBJ2-5; 7 positions agree with TRBD2. The CDR3 consists of 13 residues. CDR1 and CDR2 from the germline V gene are SGHTA and FQGTGA. The trim removed 2 bases at V and 4 bases at J, leaving 1 base unmatched. The chain's CDR3 is CASSLSGGETQYF. CDR3 nucleotides: TGTGCCAGCAGCTTATCGGGGGGAGAGACCCAGTACTTC. The full variable domain, in which reference TRBV7-3 and TRBJ2-5 provide the parts outside the CDR3, is GAGVSQTPSNKVTEKGKYVELRCDPISGHTALYWYRQSLGQGPEFLIYFQGTGAADDSGLPNDRFFAVRPEGSVSTLKIQRTERGDSAVYLCASSLSGGETQYFGPGTRLLVL.

This clone was observed a few times. The chain is built from TRBV7-2 and TRBJ2-7, with 11 bases lining up with TRBD2. CDR1 is SGHTA, CDR2 FQGNSA, per germline. The CDR3 length is 14 residues. The V and J ends lost 6 bases and 2 bases, in that order; junction bases with no gene match: 3. As DNA, the CDR3 is TGTGCCAGCAGAGGACTAGCGGGTCCCTACGAGCAGTACTTC. Translating it yields CASRGLAGPYEQYF.

In DNA, the CDR3 is TGCGCCAGCAGCAAGGGACTAGCGGGGGTTAGTCCAGGCTACGAGCAGTACTTC. Its translation: CASSKGLAGVSPGYEQYF. V and J are TRBV5-1 and TRBJ2-7; 14 positions agree with TRBD2. CDR3 length: 18 amino acids. With V trimmed by 4 bases and J by 3 bases, 12 bases remained unmatched. The germline CDR1 and CDR2 sequences are SGHRS and YFSETQ.

The rearrangement links TRBV18 to TRBJ2-3; 12 bases map to TRBD1. The CDR3 sequence is 18 residues long. CDR1 and CDR2 from the germline V gene are KGHSH and LQKENI. V gave up 6 bases and J gave up 0 bases; unmatched junction bases: 10. The CDR3 protein is CASSQPGTGGSSTDTQYF. The CDR3 bases are TGTGCCAGCTCTCAACCCGGGACAGGGGGCTCCAGCACAGATACGCAGTATTTT. The whole variable domain, filled in from reference TRBV18 and TRBJ2-3, reads NAGVMQNPRHLVRRRGQEARLRCSPMKGHSHVYWYRQLPEEGLKFMVYLQKENIIDESGMPKERFSAEFPKEGPSILRIQQVVRGDSAAYFCASSQPGTGGSSTDTQYFGPGTRLTVL.

As for this clone: One end of the junction does not line up with germline, which may come from a read error. The chain recombines TRBV10-3 with TRBJ1-4; no clear D gene. Germline lookup yields CDR1 ENHRY and CDR2 SYGVKD. CDR3 size: 14 residues. CDR3 DNA sequence: TGTGCCACCAGTGTGGGCCGTGATAATGAAAAACTGTTTTTT. Its translation: CATSVGRDNEKLFF.

This clone turned up a few times. The chain carries TRBV5-8 and TRBJ1-5; 7 bases align to TRBD1. CDR1 SGHTS and CDR2 YDEGEE come from the germline V gene. CDR3 size: 13 residues. Losses at the gene ends were 5 bases for V and 4 bases for J; bases not matched to a gene: 3. Here the CDR3 DNA reads TGTGCCAGCAGTTCGACAGGGAATCAGCCCCAGCATTTT. Translating gives CASSSTGNQPQHF.

This chain connects TRBV29-1 to TRBJ1-1; 7 positions agree with TRBD1. CDR1 and CDR2 (germline): SQVTM, ANQGSEA. After removal of 6 bases from V and 7 bases from J, the junction contained 11 bases not matched to a gene. The length of the CDR3 is 13 residues. This CDR3 reads CSVLTGATFEAFF. CDR3 bases: TGCAGCGTGCTCACAGGGGCCACGTTTGAAGCTTTCTTT.